The sequence of this T cell receptor (beta chain) was determined in a study of blood T cell repertoires in COVID-19 (TCRdb year 2020). Looking at the study overall: The collaborator samples originated in the United States, Italy and Spain and spanned the acute and convalescent phases of COVID-19. HLA class I and class II types, where available, came from metadata supplied by the sample provider rather than from assay-based typing. The dataset comprised deeply sampled blood TCRbeta repertoires from subjects exposed to, actively infected with, or recovered from COVID-19. The prospective study material was composed of cDNA or gDNA derived from T cells, B-cell-depleted T cells, or PBMCs. The repertoires were released in a freely available public database intended as a resource for research on the immune response to SARS-CoV-2. Samples came from the ongoing ImmuneRACE study (first 160 participants) plus 1,254 subjects from 6 global collaborators. A de-identified subject ID, COVID-19 status, age in years and sex were almost always included in the sample metadata.

Study-level results and caveats: The amount of clinical and demographic metadata varied by source and participant and was provided uncurated.

Participants in the prospective study were aged 18 to 89 years, lived in 20 to 25 United States geographic areas, and enrolled through a virtual design. In the prospective study, participants were assigned to cohorts based on the clinical history participants reported in a screening survey and a study questionnaire. Recovered participants in ImmuneRACE Cohort 3 were defined as having two consecutive negative NP/OP PCR tests, clearance from a healthcare professional, or resolution of symptoms. In the prospective study, mobile phlebotomists collected whole blood, serum and a nasopharyngeal or oropharyngeal swab from each participant. Participants in the prospective study had the option to provide additional blood draws and questionnaires over an approximately 2-month period. Before DNA extraction, blood samples from the prospective study were shipped at room temperature or frozen. This clone appeared a single time. The antigen it binds to is not known. Per-base quality was not reported, and no clone a single base away is much larger than it.

TCRbeta CDR3 regions were amplified from genomic DNA by means of the immunoSEQ Assay, a bias-controlled multiplex PCR. The source study handled its data this way. Nucleated cell counts per sample were estimated from amplification of reference gene primers within the assay. To quantify the absolute abundance of each unique TCRbeta CDR3 rearrangement, sequence reads were collapsed and filtered. For each sample, productive Simpson clonality was calculated by taking the square root of Simpson's diversity index across productive rearrangements. As stored in TCRdb, this immuneACCESS dataset retains in-frame rearrangements with V and J assigned. A fraction of the clones does not appear; measured against another copy, unresolved V genes explain less than half of the discrepancy, and the remainder lacks a known reason. V and J calls and clone size follow that table, whereas D and trimming were derived from the DNA. For this sample the table gives about 300,000 clones, of which just over 85% were detected only once. Together, the top ten hold 3.5% to 4.5% of the sample.

The cysteine opens and the phenylalanine closes a CDR3 of 15 amino acids. CDR3 DNA is the only sequence kept; it has 45 bases, read in frame from the first base. V loses 4 bases of germline sequence and J loses 9 bases, and the interval between the two ends is 19 bases. According to the germline V gene (reference sequence), CDR1 reads LGHDT and CDR2 reads YNNKEL. The sequence was obtained from a man aged 30 to 45 who had recovered from COVID-19. The rearranged chain carries TRBV3-1 (or the pseudogene TRBV3-2) and TRBJ2-4; the D gene is perhaps TRBD2, from 5 matching bases. What was sequenced was PBMCs or T cells enriched from blood (not recorded which). The CDR3 reads as follows: CASSPVQFGRGIQYF. The DNA sequence is given as TGTGCCAGCAGCCCGGTCCAATTTGGACGGGGCATTCAGTACTTC.